This TCR beta chain was sequenced during a study of identical twins. This CDR3 has 15 amino acids. With V trimmed by 5 bases and J by 1 base, 4 bases remained unmatched. Using its own MiXCR run on the 5' RACE reads, TCRdb lists one record per CDR3 protein. The table has 500,000 or so distinct CDR3 sequences, around 15% seen once. These data were also reused for a study on yellow fever vaccine responses in identical twins.

The receptor's source is a young woman in good health. The chain has TRBV12-3 or TRBV12-4 and TRBJ2-7; 11 bases match TRBD2. Sequenced sample: CD4+ T cells sorted from blood. This CDR3 reads CASSPTSGKSYEQYF. The CDR3 DNA sequence: TGTGCCAGCAGTCCGACTAGCGGGAAATCCTACGAGCAGTACTTC.